The present entry profiles one T cell receptor (beta chain) with its context. Antigen unknown. This record belongs to a study of CD8+ T cells in alopecia areata. Overall study context: It was 6 to 18 months of tofacitinib, and then there were 6 months off drug. Study outcomes and limitations: Sequenced scalp T cells also include alphabeta T cells resident in normal skin.

Treatment denoted: oral pan-JAK inhibitor, 5-10 mg twice daily. CDR3 size: 17 residues. Trimming left V 0 bases short and J 1 base short, with 12 bases between. RNA extraction was followed by reverse transcription into cDNA, which acted as the sequencing template. Measured with immunoSEQ multiplex PCR; TCRdb has only the in-frame clones, and not every one. The sample includes around 99,000 clones, roughly 89% of them seen just once. This receptor was identified in a human donor with alopecia areata. J is TRBJ2-2 and V is TRBV23-1, with a weak D call TRBD2 (6 bases). TRBV23-1 is recorded as an ORF, its role being uncertain. Sequencing used CD8+ T cells sorted from blood, obtained at week 24, from a patient treated with tofacitinib. CDR3 bases: TGCGCCAGCAGTCAATCGATAGGGAGGATGAACACCGGGGAGCTGTTTTTT. It is translated as CASSQSIGRMNTGELFF.